The sequence of this T cell receptor (beta chain) was determined in a study of beta chain features in type 1 diabetes (dated by TCRdb to the late 2010s). Study-level background: Patients and healthy donors did not differ in mean age, gender distribution, total cell number or subset yield. A total of 100 million to 110 million sorted cells were examined across all samples, and a strong correlation was observed between cell number per subset and RNA yield. The study compared the TCRB repertoires of sorted circulating CD4+ T cell subsets in recently diagnosed type 1 diabetes patients with those in matched healthy donors. Regulatory and stem cell-like memory subsets were isolated from only 8 patients and roughly 8 healthy donors, whereas naive and central memory subsets came from all 30 or so donors. On the study overall, not on this receptor specifically: PCR might favor shorter templates, but patient and control samples were amplified and corrected together, so any skew would affect both groups equally. Sequencing cDNA rather than genomic DNA could over-represent highly expressing activated cells, although activation and CD3 levels did not differ between groups. HLA sub-analyses involved small numbers of individuals, so any influence of HLA type on TCRB rearrangement remained unresolved. Naive, central memory and regulatory TCRB repertoires appeared to be more alike among patients than among healthy donors. In all four CD4+ subsets, TCRB CDR3 length was moderately but significantly shorter in type 1 diabetes patients. Fewer insertions and more nucleotide deletions at VDJ recombination sites were observed in patients with type 1 diabetes, implying thymic rearrangement abnormalities.

All of the isolated RNA was reverse transcribed with the High Capacity cDNA Reverse Transcription Kit, so expressed TCRB transcripts were sequenced. Deep immunoSEQ sequencing was performed on naive, central memory and regulatory T cell samples, with an average of roughly 3.6 million total reads per sample. After sorted cells were lysed in RLT buffer, RNA was extracted with DNase-treated RNeasy Micro or Mini kits, with the choice depending on cell number. Each cell subset was processed on its own to prevent cross-contamination, while patient and healthy donor samples were processed together. The immunoSEQ multiplex PCR was used to amplify TCRB sequences from cDNA, generating 87-bp fragments that spanned the CDR3 region. Sequencing of the amplicons was performed on the Illumina HiSeq platform. Regarding the original processing steps: Synthetic template baselines were used to correct PCR bias computationally, reads within Hamming distance 2 were collapsed together, and singletons that could not be merged were discarded. Reads were aligned against IMGT so that V, D and J genes, CDR3 length and insertions or deletions at six rearrangement sites could be assigned. Within each subset, clonotype counts were normalized to sorted cell number, after which true diversity and Gini coefficients were computed with the tcR R package. Repertoire sharing was quantified using the overlap coefficient calculated on TCRB nucleotide sequences. Out-of-frame TCRB sequences from naive cells were analyzed as a proxy for the pre-selection repertoire. Not all clones reach the TCRdb copy of this immuneACCESS table, which keeps in-frame sequences only. Checked studies attribute under half of the gap to unresolved V genes and leave the rest unexplained. V and J calls plus clone size are reproduced from that table; the DNA served to infer D and trimming. This sample gives around 500,000 clones in total; approximately 31% of them show up just once. The ten largest clones take up more than 0.055% of the sample.

As regards this clone: The antigen it recognizes is unknown. The sample holds no much larger clone one base away, and base qualities are not on file.

Deletion took 2 bases off V and 8 bases off J, with a span of 12 bases between the germline ends. From the germline V gene (reference sequence), CDR1 is GTSNPN and CDR2 is SVGIG. The CDR3 runs 12 residues from the cysteine to the phenylalanine. The sequence is cut down to CDR3 DNA, 36 bases in frame from base 1. A single peripheral blood draw of about 116 mL on average was collected from each donor into heparinised tubes. Naive, central memory, regulatory and stem cell-like memory CD4+ T cells were sorted on a BD FACSAria II using a panel including CD45RO, CCR7, CD25, CD127, CD95 and CD27. A purity above 98% was achieved for all sorted populations. PBMCs were isolated right away by Lymphoprep density gradient centrifugation and were stained directly, without culture. Samples were stained and sorted in pairs, with one healthy donor and one patient per experiment, so that batch effects were minimized.

This sequence originates from a man younger than 30 in good health. The V and J genes are TRBV30 and TRBJ1-2; the D gene identity is not certain. Material: naive CD4+ T cells from blood. The cell subset or site label for this specimen denotes: true naive CD4+ T cells. CDR3 reads: CAWSPTLWGYTF. Read as DNA, the sequence is TGTGCCTGGAGTCCAACCTTGTGGGGCTACACCTTC.